Below, 16 T cell receptor beta chains from the same sample are listed, as sequenced in a study of blood T cell repertoires in COVID-19. Produced via immunoSEQ multiplex PCR; TCRdb's table is partial and in-frame only. The data contain approximately 120,000 clones, 75% to 90% of them singletons. Sequenced input: PBMCs or T cells enriched from blood (not recorded which). The receptors originated from a young man who had recovered from COVID-19.

This clone was observed once. The gene calls are TRBV29-1 and TRBJ2-1, with 7 bases aligning to TRBD2. The V segment lost 7 bases and the J segment 6 bases; nucleotides outside the gene matches: 12. Germline CDR1 and CDR2: SQVTM and ANQGSEA. The length of the CDR3 is 14 residues. The CDR3 loop is CSGLGLVQPNEQFF. DNA of the CDR3: TGCAGCGGCCTTGGACTAGTGCAACCCAATGAGCAGTTCTTC.

The CDR3: CASSPDRATGNTIYF. The CDR3 nucleotides read TGTGCCAGCAGCCCCGACAGGGCAACTGGAAACACCATATATTTT. J is TRBJ1-3 and V is TRBV3-1 (or the pseudogene TRBV3-2); TRBD1 matches 7 bases. The ends lost 4 bases at V and 2 bases at J; junction bases unmatched: 5. Per the germline V gene, CDR1 is LGHDT and CDR2 is YNNKEL (reference sequence). The CDR3 is 15 amino acids.

The chain employs TRBV19 and TRBJ2-1, with 11 positions matching TRBD2. The ends lost 6 bases at V and 5 bases at J; junction bases unmatched: 6. In germline, CDR1 is LNHDA, CDR2 SQIVND (reference sequence). This CDR3 is built from 15 residues. In DNA form, the CDR3 reads TGTGCCAGTAGCCAACTAGCGGGGGTAAACAATGAGCAGTTCTTC. Translation: CASSQLAGVNNEQFF.

This chain uses TRBV19 with TRBJ1-2, with 7 bases identical to TRBD1. The CDR3 length is 16 residues. Germline assignment: CDR1 LNHDA and CDR2 SQIVND (reference sequence). V lost 6 bases to trimming and J lost 2 bases; unmatched junction nucleotides: 12. CDR3: CASSTMRGQENYGYTF. The CDR3 DNA reads TGTGCCAGTAGCACCATGAGAGGACAGGAAAACTATGGCTACACCTTC.

This sequence joins TRBV5-1 and TRBJ2-3; maybe TRBD1 (5 bases). Germline CDR1 is SGHRS and CDR2 is YFSETQ. With 0 bases removed from V and 4 bases from J, the gap between germline ends came to 15 bases. CDR3 length: 16 amino acids. CDR3 in amino acids: CASSLATGQGADTQYF. The CDR3 nucleotides are TGCGCCAGCAGCTTGGCCACGGGCCAGGGTGCAGATACGCAGTATTTT.

On this clone: Its ends do not fully match the called genes, so a read error is possible. V usage is TRBV2 and J usage is TRBJ1-1; TRBD1 matches at 9 bases. CDR1 and CDR2 from the germline V gene are SNHLY and FYNNEI. This CDR3 has 13 amino acids. The CDR3 protein is CASTTGTGTVLDF. CDR3 DNA: TGTGCCAGCACTACCGGGACAGGGACCGTACTTGACTTT.

The chain uses TRBV12-3 or TRBV12-4 and TRBJ2-2; no clear D. V shed 6 bases and J shed 7 bases, with 12 bases lying between them. The CDR3 consists of 13 residues. The CDR3 DNA sequence: TGTGCCAGCAGATCTGCAGGAATCGGGGAGCTGTTTTTT. As protein: CASRSAGIGELFF.

The CDR3 nucleotides are TGTGCCAGCAGCCCAAAGGACAGGGCTTATGGCTACACCTTC. Translated, it gives CASSPKDRAYGYTF. V gene TRBV28 combines with J gene TRBJ1-2, with 8 bases aligning to TRBD1. From germline, CDR1 is MDHEN and CDR2 SYDVKM. Trimming removed 6 bases from V and 5 bases from J; junction bases left unmatched: 8. The CDR3 runs 14 residues.

The rearrangement joins TRBV7-9 to TRBJ1-4, with 7 positions matching TRBD1. The CDR3 contains 16 residues. CDR1 is SEHNR and CDR2 is FQNEAQ in the germline V gene (reference sequence). V was clipped by 5 bases and J by 0 bases; unmatched bases: 6. CDR3 sequence (DNA): TGTGCCAGCAGCATAGGGACAGTTGCAACTAATGAAAAACTGTTTTTT. It is translated as CASSIGTVATNEKLFF.

The CDR3 spells CASSRGGYGYTF. The CDR3 DNA reads TGTGCCAGCAGCAGGGGGGGGTATGGCTACACCTTC. The J gene is TRBJ1-2, the V gene TRBV3-1 (or the pseudogene TRBV3-2), with D possibly TRBD1 on 6 matching bases. There are 12 residues in the CDR3. Germline lookup yields CDR1 LGHDT and CDR2 YNNKEL (reference sequence). Trimming removed 5 bases at V and 5 bases at J, with 9 bases between.

The chain uses TRBV2 and TRBJ1-5; D not certain. The germline V gene encodes CDR1 SNHLY and CDR2 FYNNEI. Trimming stripped 2 bases from V and 6 bases from J, with 11 bases between. The CDR3 has 14 residues. For the CDR3, the DNA is TGTGCCAGCAGTGAAACAACAGTATCTCAGCCCCAGCATTTT. Translating gives CASSETTVSQPQHF.

This clone showed up just once. This chain connects TRBV9 to TRBJ2-3; D not resolved. With 4 bases removed from V and 6 bases from J, the gap between germline ends came to 12 bases. Germline CDR1 SGDLS, CDR2 YYNGEE. The CDR3 length is 13 residues. In DNA, the CDR3 is TGTGCCAGCAGCCCCCTGACTGGTGATACGCAGTATTTT. Protein product: CASSPLTGDTQYF.

The J gene is TRBJ2-2, the V gene TRBV5-1, with 15 bases that match TRBD2. Trimming took 4 bases from V and 5 from J; bases not matched to a gene: 6. From germline, CDR1 is SGHRS and CDR2 YFSETQ. The CDR3 is 17 residues long. This CDR3 is CASSLGTSGRYTGELFF. DNA of the CDR3: TGCGCCAGCAGCCTCGGGACTAGCGGGAGGTATACCGGGGAGCTGTTTTTT.

V is TRBV12-3 or TRBV12-4 and J is TRBJ1-2; possibly TRBD1 for D (6 bases). Between the trimmed V and J ends, which lost 6 bases and 4 bases, there was a span of 12 bases. The CDR3 spans 13 residues. In DNA, the CDR3 is TGTGCCAGCAGCGGGAGGGGGACCTATGGCTACACCTTC. This translates into CASSGRGTYGYTF.

This rearrangement joins TRBV2 to TRBJ1-2, with 12 nucleotides matching TRBD1. The CDR3 is 16 residues long. Germline values: CDR1 SNHLY, CDR2 FYNNEI. With 1 base clipped from V and 8 bases from J, the junction kept 8 bases outside the gene matches. CDR3 DNA sequence: TGTGCCAGCAGTGAAGGGGGGACAGGGGGCATTGGCGGCTACACCTTC. It specifies CASSEGGTGGIGGYTF.

The chain links TRBV2 to TRBJ1-4; TRBD1 matches 7 bases. The germline CDR1 and CDR2 sequences are SNHLY and FYNNEI. The CDR3 has 13 residues. The V and J ends lost 4 bases and 8 bases, in that order; junction bases with no gene match: 4. The DNA for the CDR3 is TGTGCCAGCAGTGGGGACAGTAGAGAAAAACTGTTTTTT. This translates into CASSGDSREKLFF.